Sequencing of this T cell receptor beta chain was carried out in a study of a mutant IDH1 vaccine in newly diagnosed glioma (dated by TCRdb to the early 2020s). A note on the overall study: Patients were given eight vaccinations, in weeks 1, 3, 5, 7, 11, 15, 19 and 23, which matched visits V03 through V10. Vaccination began 4-6 weeks after radiotherapy alone, or alongside temozolomide cycles in the chemotherapy-containing groups. Peripheral blood was collected at six visits: V03 (baseline), V05, V07, V10, V12 and V13. Before enrollment, most patients had been given radiochemotherapy with temozolomide as standard therapy, while the rest had received either radiotherapy alone or temozolomide alone. For exploratory analyses, longitudinal TCRB deep sequencing was carried out in 25 treated patients wherever samples were available. Of the 25 to 35 patients who were treated, about 60% were male and around 38% were female, and the mean age was approximately 40 years.

What the research found in general, with its limitations: Immune responses induced by the vaccine were seen in around 94% of patients across multiple MHC alleles. It was noted by the authors that analyses of patient blood samples could not be reproduced owing to sample limitations. Pseudoprogression seemed to be unrelated to changes in the top peripheral T cell clonotypes found by TCRB sequencing. PBMC samples for TCRB deep sequencing were selected based on availability.

The library came from the immunoSEQ multiplex PCR assay. The hsTCRB Kit was used according to the manufacturer's protocol to amplify rearranged TCR beta chain sequences. An Illumina MiSeq was used to sequence the TCRB libraries. Regarding the original processing steps: The kit vendor's proprietary platform handled demultiplexing, trimming and gene mapping. TCRdb carries this immuneACCESS record with in-frame sequences only. Its versions omit some clonotypes, under half of them owing to an unresolved V gene in the studies checked, with the rest unexplained. Clone size and the V and J calls come from that table; the DNA yielded D and trimming. This sample is represented by roughly 60,000 clones; 70% to 90% of them were singletons. The ten top clones hold less than 5% of the sample. With respect to this clone: Its recognized antigen is unknown. No clone much larger than this one lies a single base away; base qualities are absent.

Per the germline V gene, MGHRA is the CDR1 and YSYEKL is the CDR2. V and J are truncated by 1 base and 0 bases respectively, leaving an intervening sequence of 3 bases. From its cysteine to its phenylalanine, the CDR3 spans 13 amino acids. Kept here is only the CDR3 DNA, which spans 39 bases and is read in frame from base 1. The time point label here, explained by the study, means: week 23, last vaccination. Each vaccine dose was 300 ug of a 20-mer mutant IDH1 peptide in Montanide, given subcutaneously with topical imiquimod. Newly diagnosed WHO grade 3 or 4 IDH1-mutant astrocytomas showing loss of nuclear ATRX were present in the donors. The samples were drawn from NOA16, a multicentre, single-arm, open-label phase I trial in Germany that tested a mutant IDH1 peptide vaccine in humans for the first time. Genomic DNA for TCRB sequencing was isolated from EDTA blood with the DNeasy Blood and Tissue Kit.

The V gene is TRBV4-1 and the J gene is TRBJ1-1; the D gene is not confidently resolved. This clonotype was sampled from a man aged 25-45 years with glioma. Specimen: PBMCs, collected from a glioma patient whose treatment included an IDH1 peptide vaccine. The DNA sequence is given as TGCGCCAGCAGCCAAGGGGTGAACACTGAAGCTTTCTTT. It is translated as CASSQGVNTEAFF.